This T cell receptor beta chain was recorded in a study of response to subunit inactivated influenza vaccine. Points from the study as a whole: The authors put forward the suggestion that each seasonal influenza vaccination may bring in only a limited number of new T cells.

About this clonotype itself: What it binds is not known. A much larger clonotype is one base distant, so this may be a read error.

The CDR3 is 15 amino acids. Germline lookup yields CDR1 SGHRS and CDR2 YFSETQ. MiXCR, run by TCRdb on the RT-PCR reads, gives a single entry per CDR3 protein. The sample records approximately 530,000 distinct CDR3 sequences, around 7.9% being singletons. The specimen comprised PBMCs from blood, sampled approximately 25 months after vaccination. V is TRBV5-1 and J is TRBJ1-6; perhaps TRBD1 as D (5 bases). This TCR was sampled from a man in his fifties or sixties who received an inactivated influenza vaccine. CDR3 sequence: CASSLEGRDNSPLNF. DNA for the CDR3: TGCGCCAGCAGCTTGGAGGGGCGAGATAATTCACCCCTCAACTTT.